The rows below give T cell receptor beta chains drawn from one sample of a study of blood T cells in healthy people across ages. TCRdb used MiXCR to reprocess the 5' RACE reads, holding one entry per CDR3 protein. The top ten hold over 15% of the sample, which has approximately 700,000 distinct CDR3 sequences, around 32% seen once. Sequenced material: blood. The receptors stem from a woman aged 80 or older in good health. Both conserved end residues are part of each CDR3. A D gene is named only where the DNA matches it firmly. The size entry is marked missing in some rows and otherwise reads once, few, many or a size class.

CDR3nt: TGTGCCAGCAGTTACTCGGGACAGCGGGGGATTCAAGAGACCCAGTACTTC
CDR3aa: CASSYSGQRGIQETQYF
abundance: many
len: 17
d_gene: -
v_gene: TRBV6-5
j_gene: TRBJ2-5

CDR3nt: TGTGCCAGCAGTGGTTCCGGGACAGGGGGCAATAGCCACACCTTC
CDR3aa: CASSGSGTGGNSHTF
abundance: -
len: 15
d_gene: TRBD1
v_gene: TRBV28
j_gene: TRBJ1-2

CDR3nt: TGTGCCAGCAGCTTAGAACCGGGTCAGCCCCAGCATTTT
CDR3aa: CASSLEPGQPQHF
abundance: -
len: 13
d_gene: -
v_gene: TRBV7-2
j_gene: TRBJ1-5

CDR3nt: TGCAGTGCTAGAGTTCCTGCGGGTGCCTCCTACGAGCAGTACTTC
CDR3aa: CSARVPAGASYEQYF
abundance: -
len: 15
d_gene: -
v_gene: TRBV20-1
j_gene: TRBJ2-7

CDR3nt: TGCGCCAGCAGCTTATTTAACGGGAAGGACGAGCAGTACTTC
CDR3aa: CASSLFNGKDEQYF
abundance: many
len: 14
d_gene: -
v_gene: TRBV5-1
j_gene: TRBJ2-7

CDR3nt: TGTGCCAGCAGCCCGACAGGGATGGACACCGGGGAGCTGTTTTTT
CDR3aa: CASSPTGMDTGELFF
abundance: few
len: 15
d_gene: TRBD1
v_gene: TRBV7-3
j_gene: TRBJ2-2

CDR3nt: TGTGCCAGCAGCTTAGCAGACGCCCAGTCCTATGGCTACACCTTC
CDR3aa: CASSLADAQSYGYTF
abundance: many
len: 15
d_gene: -
v_gene: TRBV7-2
j_gene: TRBJ1-2

CDR3nt: TGTGCCAGCAGTGCCCAGAGGGGACTCTATGGCTACACCTTC
CDR3aa: CASSAQRGLYGYTF
abundance: many
len: 14
d_gene: -
v_gene: TRBV6-1
j_gene: TRBJ1-2

CDR3nt: TGTGCCAGCAGTCTGGGACTAGCCCCCTACAATGAGCAGTTCTTC
CDR3aa: CASSLGLAPYNEQFF
abundance: many
len: 15
d_gene: TRBD2
v_gene: TRBV5-1
j_gene: TRBJ2-1

CDR3nt: TGTGCCAGTAGTATAGACCCTAGCGGGGGTCGGGAGCAGTTCTTC
CDR3aa: CASSIDPSGGREQFF
abundance: few
len: 15
d_gene: TRBD2
v_gene: TRBV19
j_gene: TRBJ2-1

CDR3nt: TGTGCCAGCAGTCCCCCCGGGACTAGCCGCGGAGAGCAGTACTTC
CDR3aa: CASSPPGTSRGEQYF
abundance: -
len: 15
d_gene: TRBD2
v_gene: TRBV28
j_gene: TRBJ2-7

CDR3nt: TGTGCCAGCAGCTTAGGGTGGGACAGGGGGCGGGGGAACAATGAGCAGTTCTTC
CDR3aa: CASSLGWDRGRGNNEQFF
abundance: -
len: 18
d_gene: TRBD1
v_gene: TRBV11-1
j_gene: TRBJ2-1

CDR3nt: TGTGCCAGCAGCCGAGGGGCGGACAGCTCCTACGAGCAGTACTTC
CDR3aa: CASSRGADSSYEQYF
abundance: many
len: 15
d_gene: -
v_gene: TRBV5-4
j_gene: TRBJ2-7

CDR3nt: TGCAGTGCTAGCGGGGGGGGGCGTGATGAAAAACTGTTTTTT
CDR3aa: CSASGGGRDEKLFF
abundance: few
len: 14
d_gene: -
v_gene: TRBV20-1
j_gene: TRBJ1-4

CDR3nt: TGCGCCAGCAGCCAAGATTCGGCGGGGAACACCGGGGAGCTGTTTTTT
CDR3aa: CASSQDSAGNTGELFF
abundance: few
len: 16
d_gene: -
v_gene: TRBV4-3
j_gene: TRBJ2-2

CDR3nt: TGCAGTGCTAGAGATTTGTTGGCGGGGGGTGTGGGGACCCAGTACTTC
CDR3aa: CSARDLLAGGVGTQYF
abundance: few
len: 16
d_gene: TRBD2
v_gene: TRBV20-1
j_gene: TRBJ2-5

CDR3nt: TGCAGTGCTAGAGATGGGGTAGGCATTCAGTACTTC
CDR3aa: CSARDGVGIQYF
abundance: many
len: 12
d_gene: -
v_gene: TRBV20-1
j_gene: TRBJ2-4

CDR3nt: TGCAGTGCTATCGGGGGACTGAGCTCCTACGAGCAGTACTTC
CDR3aa: CSAIGGLSSYEQYF
abundance: few
len: 14
d_gene: -
v_gene: TRBV20-1
j_gene: TRBJ2-7

CDR3nt: TGCAGTGCTAGAGGACTAGCGGCCCAAGAGACCCAGTACTTC
CDR3aa: CSARGLAAQETQYF
abundance: -
len: 14
d_gene: TRBD2
v_gene: TRBV20-1
j_gene: TRBJ2-5

CDR3nt: TGTGCCAGCAAAATCGGGCGGGGGGCAGATACGCAGTATTTT
CDR3aa: CASKIGRGADTQYF
abundance: -
len: 14
d_gene: TRBD2
v_gene: TRBV12-3/TRBV12-4
j_gene: TRBJ2-3

CDR3nt: TGTGCCAGCAGCTTTTCCCTAAACACTGAAGCTTTCTTT
CDR3aa: CASSFSLNTEAFF
abundance: many
len: 13
d_gene: -
v_gene: TRBV7-3
j_gene: TRBJ1-1

CDR3nt: TGTGCCAGCACCGGCCCGACCCTCACAGATACGCAGTATTTT
CDR3aa: CASTGPTLTDTQYF
abundance: many
len: 14
d_gene: -
v_gene: TRBV6-5
j_gene: TRBJ2-3

CDR3nt: TGTGCCAGCAGCTTATCTAGCGGAGCCCAAGATACGCAGTATTTT
CDR3aa: CASSLSSGAQDTQYF
abundance: -
len: 15
d_gene: TRBD2
v_gene: TRBV7-2
j_gene: TRBJ2-3

CDR3nt: TGCAGTGCCGGGACTAGCGGGGAATATACACGGGAGACCCAGTACTTC
CDR3aa: CSAGTSGEYTRETQYF
abundance: -
len: 16
d_gene: TRBD2
v_gene: TRBV20-1
j_gene: TRBJ2-5

CDR3nt: TGCGCCAGCAGCTCGGAGCCCTCCCACGAGCAGTACTTC
CDR3aa: CASSSEPSHEQYF
abundance: -
len: 13
d_gene: -
v_gene: TRBV5-1
j_gene: TRBJ2-7

CDR3nt: TGTGCCAGCAGCCCAAGGACAGTTGGTAATGAAAAACTGTTTTTT
CDR3aa: CASSPRTVGNEKLFF
abundance: few
len: 15
d_gene: -
v_gene: TRBV7-6
j_gene: TRBJ1-4

CDR3nt: TGCGCCAGCAGCTTGGATTCCGGCGCCTACAATGAGCAGTTCTTC
CDR3aa: CASSLDSGAYNEQFF
abundance: many
len: 15
d_gene: -
v_gene: TRBV5-1
j_gene: TRBJ2-1

CDR3nt: TGTGCCAGCAGCGTAGACGAGTCGGGGCTCTCCTACAATGAGCAGTTCTTC
CDR3aa: CASSVDESGLSYNEQFF
abundance: -
len: 17
d_gene: -
v_gene: TRBV9
j_gene: TRBJ2-1

CDR3nt: TGTGCCACCAGCAGAGAGGGGGGGCGCGACTATGGCTACACCTTC
CDR3aa: CATSREGGRDYGYTF
abundance: many
len: 15
d_gene: -
v_gene: TRBV15
j_gene: TRBJ1-2

CDR3nt: TGCGCCAGCAGCCATGCCATAGATGGGGGGCTAGCGGGAGATGATACGCAGTATTTT
CDR3aa: CASSHAIDGGLAGDDTQYF
abundance: few
len: 19
d_gene: TRBD2
v_gene: TRBV4-3
j_gene: TRBJ2-3

CDR3nt: TGTGCCAGCAGTTCGGACACCGGGACAGTCTCCTACAATGAGCAGTTCTTC
CDR3aa: CASSSDTGTVSYNEQFF
abundance: many
len: 17
d_gene: TRBD1
v_gene: TRBV5-6
j_gene: TRBJ2-1

CDR3nt: TGTGCCAGCAGCTCATTCGCCGGGACTTCCTACGAGCAGTACTTC
CDR3aa: CASSSFAGTSYEQYF
abundance: many
len: 15
d_gene: -
v_gene: TRBV7-2
j_gene: TRBJ2-7

CDR3nt: TGTGCCAGCAGCCAAGCGGCTGGCGGGGGAACACAAGAGACCCAGTACTTC
CDR3aa: CASSQAAGGGTQETQYF
abundance: -
len: 17
d_gene: TRBD2
v_gene: TRBV3-1
j_gene: TRBJ2-5

CDR3nt: TGTGCCAGCAGACCGGCGGGGAAAAGCACAGATACGCAGTATTTT
CDR3aa: CASRPAGKSTDTQYF
abundance: many
len: 15
d_gene: -
v_gene: TRBV14
j_gene: TRBJ2-3

CDR3nt: TGTGCCAGCAGCCAATACGAGCCTTACAATGAGCAGTTCTTC
CDR3aa: CASSQYEPYNEQFF
abundance: many
len: 14
d_gene: -
v_gene: TRBV16
j_gene: TRBJ2-1

CDR3nt: TGTGCCAGCAGTTACTCGAGGGGATCCAGGGGGTTCTCCAATGGGCAGTTCTTC
CDR3aa: CASSYSRGSRGFSNGQFF
abundance: few
len: 18
d_gene: TRBD1
v_gene: TRBV6-5
j_gene: TRBJ2-1

CDR3nt: TGTGCCAGCAGCCTCCGGGAATCCTACGAGCAGTACTTC
CDR3aa: CASSLRESYEQYF
abundance: many
len: 13
d_gene: -
v_gene: TRBV9
j_gene: TRBJ2-7

CDR3nt: TGTGCCACCAGCCGACGGGAGTCGGTGTTTGGGGCCAACGTCCTGACTTTC
CDR3aa: CATSRRESVFGANVLTF
abundance: -
len: 17
d_gene: -
v_gene: TRBV15
j_gene: TRBJ2-6

CDR3nt: TGTGCCACCAGCCCACCGGGACAGGTTTCCTACGAGCAGTACTTC
CDR3aa: CATSPPGQVSYEQYF
abundance: many
len: 15
d_gene: TRBD1
v_gene: TRBV15
j_gene: TRBJ2-7

CDR3nt: TGTGCCAGCAGCTTAGCCCGACACCTTCAGCCCTACGAGCAGTACTTC
CDR3aa: CASSLARHLQPYEQYF
abundance: -
len: 16
d_gene: -
v_gene: TRBV7-6
j_gene: TRBJ2-7